This TCR beta chain appears in the sequencing data of a study of cytomegalovirus exposure and HLA in healthy donors. Overall study results and limits: Researchers counted approximately 160 TCR beta chains as cytomegalovirus-associated.

On this clone itself: Its specificity is unknown.

PCR was performed using 60 Vbeta and 13 Jbeta primers. Clones were sequenced by immunoSEQ multiplex PCR, and TCRdb holds only the in-frame ones, with some missing. The sample yields about 110,000 clones, 80% to 90% seen once. V lost 3 bases to trimming and J lost 1 base, with 13 bases between them. The CDR3 has 16 amino acids. The germline V gene encodes CDR1 KGHSH and CDR2 LQKENI. The sequencing input was PBMCs. The chain recombines TRBV18 with TRBJ2-1; the D gene is possibly TRBD2 (6 bases). This clonotype originated in a man in his fifties or sixties in good health and CMV-seronegative. The CDR3 DNA is TGTGCCAGCTCACCCCCCGGGACTGGATCCTACAATGAGCAGTTCTTC. The encoded protein is CASSPPGTGSYNEQFF.